This TCR beta chain was found in a study of blood T cell repertoires in COVID-19. Generated by immunoSEQ multiplex PCR, the TCRdb table keeps only in-frame clones and is missing some. The sample holds more than 250,000 clones, about 85% seen once. This TCR came from a woman in her 30s who had recovered from COVID-19. Sequencing was performed on PBMCs or T cells enriched from blood (not recorded which).

CDR3 sequence: CASSLTLDGYTF. The CDR3 DNA follows: TGCGCCAGCAGCTTAACATTGGATGGCTACACCTTC. The chain recombines TRBV5-1 with TRBJ1-2; no reliable D call. Germline V gene data show CDR1 as SGHRS and CDR2 as YFSETQ. Trimming took off 2 bases at V and 6 bases at J, with 8 bases between the two ends. CDR3 length: 12 amino acids.